This entry features one TCR beta chain sequence. Its target is unknown. The CDR3 consists of 17 residues. The trim removed 6 bases at V and 1 base at J, leaving 8 bases unmatched. From germline, CDR1 is SGHVS and CDR2 FQNEAQ. From the 5' RACE reads, TCRdb called clonotypes with MiXCR, one entry per CDR3 protein. The sample has around 150,000 distinct CDR3 sequences, more than 40% seen once; the top ten hold roughly 15%. The data belong to a study of CD8 T cells in ankylosing spondylitis. Findings and caveats of the study: Enrichment of disease-linked clones was reportedly significant in matched ankylosing spondylitis synovial fluid.

The chain combines TRBV7-8 with TRBJ2-5; 13 bases agree with TRBD2. This clonotype was obtained from a male donor with ankylosing spondylitis. The sample taken for sequencing was synovial fluid, either unsorted or a sorted T cell fraction (not recorded which). The CDR3 nucleotides are TGTGCCAGCAGAAAACGGGGACTAGCGGGAACCCAAGAGACCCAGTACTTC. Translated: CASRKRGLAGTQETQYF. The variable domain in full, completed from reference TRBV7-8 and TRBJ2-5, reads GAGVSQSPRYKVAKRGQDVALRCDPISGHVSLFWYQQALGQGPEFLTYFQNEAQLDKSGLPSDRFFAERPEGSVSTLKIQRTQQEDSAVYLCASRKRGLAGTQETQYFGPGTRLLVL.